The entry that follows covers one TCR beta chain sequence. This record comes from a study of cytomegalovirus exposure and HLA in healthy donors. The CDR3 sequence is 13 residues long. With 7 bases clipped from V and 7 bases from J, the junction kept 8 bases outside the gene matches. Germline V gives CDR1 SNHLY, CDR2 FYNNEI. PCR involved 60 Vbeta and 13 Jbeta primers. In the source study's methods: Later work found 65 million to 100 million unique TCR beta chains, with 9.5 million to 11 million shared. TCRdb's copy holds only in-frame clones and misses some; the assay was immunoSEQ multiplex PCR. V, J and clone size reflect that table, while D and trimming were determined from the DNA. The sample yields about 130,000 clones, approximately 82% seen once.

Sequenced input: PBMCs. The sequence was obtained from a boy between 2 and 10 years old in good health and CMV-seronegative. The rearrangement joins TRBV2 to TRBJ1-2; 8 bases are a match to TRBD1. CDR3 sequence (DNA): TGTGCCAGCAATGACAGGGGTCAGGTTGGCTACACCTTC. As protein: CASNDRGQVGYTF. The variable domain in full, with the rest retrieved from reference TRBV2 and TRBJ1-2, is EPEVTQTPSHQVTQMGQEVILRCVPISNHLYFYWYRQILGQKVEFLVSFYNNEISEKSEIFDDQFSVERPDGSNFTLKIRSTKLEDSAMYFCASNDRGQVGYTFGSGTRLTVV.